The 10 T cell receptor beta chains reported below all come from one sample, sequenced in a study of Ad26.COV2.S vaccination and SARS-CoV-2 variants. Profiling relied on immunoSEQ multiplex PCR, and the TCRdb table lists in-frame clones only, not all of them. The data contain about 680,000 clones, roughly 90% of them seen just once; the ten biggest clones take up approximately 1.5%. Stated treatment: 15 to 20 received Ad26.COV2.S at low or high dose, single or two shots; about 5 received placebo; per-sample allocation not given. Sampling was performed 63 days after the first vaccine or placebo injection. The input for sequencing was peripheral blood, taken in a trial of Ad26.COV2.S vaccine versus placebo. These receptors came from a person between 18 and 65 years old who received the Ad26.COV2.S COVID-19 vaccine or a placebo.

The chain combines TRBV6-5 with TRBJ2-5; D call uncertain. V was trimmed by 2 bases and J by 2 bases, leaving 6 bases between them. CDR1 MNHEY and CDR2 SVGAGI come from the germline V gene. CDR3 length: 13 residues. The CDR3 nucleotides read TGTGCCAGCAGTTACGGTCAGCAAGAGACCCAGTACTTC. It specifies CASSYGQQETQYF.

The chain combines TRBV5-1 with TRBJ2-2; the D gene is possibly TRBD2 (5 bases). The CDR3 contains 15 residues. Trimming took off 4 bases at V and 0 bases at J, with 10 bases between the two ends. Germline lookup yields CDR1 SGHRS and CDR2 YFSETQ. The CDR3 is CASSLKAANTGELFF. CDR3 DNA sequence: TGCGCCAGCAGCCTCAAAGCGGCGAACACCGGGGAGCTGTTTTTT.

In this sample, this clone turned up once. The chain uses TRBV19 and TRBJ1-1, with D perhaps TRBD1 (5 bases). The germline gives CDR1 LNHDA, CDR2 SQIVND (reference sequence). The CDR3 sequence is 13 residues long. The V end lost 4 bases, the J end lost 7 bases, and 13 bases lay between the germline ends. CDR3 DNA: TGTGCCAGTAGTAACCAGGGAGGTTTTGAAGCTTTCTTT. This encodes CASSNQGGFEAFF.

In this sample, this clone turned up once. This chain connects TRBV7-2 to TRBJ2-7; weak D call: TRBD1 (6 bases). CDR1 is SGHTA and CDR2 is FQGNSA in the germline V gene. The length of the CDR3 is 15 residues. Between the trimmed V and J ends, which lost 2 bases and 2 bases, there was a span of 13 bases. The CDR3 region is CASSLWGQGTYEQYF. The CDR3 nucleotides read TGTGCCAGCAGCTTATGGGGGCAGGGGACCTACGAGCAGTACTTC.

The chain has TRBV6-5 and TRBJ2-7, with 8 bases that match TRBD2. Trimming took 8 bases from V and 3 from J; bases not matched to a gene: 6. The CDR3 is 13 amino acids. Germline CDR1 is MNHEY and CDR2 is SVGAGI. This chain's CDR3 is CASQRETNYEQYF. The CDR3 DNA is TGTGCCAGCCAGCGGGAGACCAACTACGAGCAGTACTTC.

The J gene is TRBJ1-1, the V gene TRBV6-5, with unresolved D. CDR1 and CDR2 from the germline V gene are MNHEY and SVGAGI. The CDR3 totals 14 residues. Trimming cost V 6 bases and J 4 bases, with 15 bases left between them. The CDR3 bases are TGTGCCAGCAGCCGCCTAGCGGGCGTCACTGAAGCTTTCTTT. Amino acid sequence: CASSRLAGVTEAFF.

V gene TRBV12-3 or TRBV12-4 combines with J gene TRBJ1-2; possible D gene TRBD1, 5 bases. There are 13 residues in the CDR3. With 3 bases removed from V and 4 bases from J, the gap between germline ends came to 9 bases. For the CDR3, the DNA is TGTGCCAGCAGTTTCGGCAGGGTCTATGGCTACACCTTC. Its protein product is CASSFGRVYGYTF.

The chain links TRBV10-3 to TRBJ2-7; D is possibly TRBD1 (6 bases). Germline lookup yields CDR1 ENHRY and CDR2 SYGVKD. V was pared by 0 bases and J by 5 bases, with 14 bases between. The CDR3 extends over 15 amino acids. The CDR3 DNA reads as TGTGCCATCAGTGAGTCCGGACGCGGACAGCACGAGCAGTACTTC. This encodes CAISESGRGQHEQYF.

This chain connects TRBV30 to TRBJ1-4, with no clear D. This CDR3 region has 14 residues. V lost 3 bases to trimming and J lost 2 bases, with 10 bases between them. Germline V CDR1 and CDR2: GTSNPN, SVGIG (reference sequence). CDR3 sequence reads: CAWSLGGTNEKLFF. The CDR3 DNA is TGTGCCTGGAGCCTCGGCGGGACTAATGAAAAACTGTTTTTT.

This sequence joins TRBV24-1 and TRBJ1-5; D remains unclear. Germline V CDR1 and CDR2: KGHDR, SFDVKD. Trimming pared 5 bases from V and 2 bases from J, leaving 27 bases between. The CDR3 is 20 amino acids. The CDR3 loop reads CATSASYRGRAAGGNQPQHF. CDR3 DNA: TGTGCCACCAGTGCTTCTTATAGAGGCCGGGCGGCCGGGGGCAATCAGCCCCAGCATTTT.